This TCR beta chain originates from a study of blood T cell repertoires in COVID-19. Trimming took off 5 bases at V and 6 bases at J, with 17 bases between the two ends. This CDR3 has 15 residues. Germline V gene sequence: CDR1 MDHEN, CDR2 SYDVKM. Authors' processing steps: Estimated nucleated cell counts came from reference gene primer amplification. Sequencing used immunoSEQ multiplex PCR; TCRdb keeps in-frame clones, though not all of them. V and J calls and clone size come straight from that table; D and trimming were deduced from the DNA. The sample contains roughly 390,000 clones, 87% of which appear only once.

Sequenced input: peripheral blood. The origin of this receptor is a woman in her thirties with COVID-19, enrolled during active disease. V is TRBV28 and J is TRBJ1-5; D might be TRBD1 (5 bases). The CDR3 here is CASSPSGANLQPQHF. The CDR3 DNA is TGTGCCAGCAGTCCTAGTGGGGCAAATCTTCAGCCCCAGCATTTT.